Below are 10 T cell receptor beta chains sequenced from a single sample in a study of T cell repertoires in cytomegalovirus infection. These TCRs are of unknown antigen specificity. TCRdb re-called the reads with MiXCR, one entry per CDR3 protein. The table has over 250,000 distinct CDR3 sequences, under 25% seen once. The sample consisted of cultured PBMCs, taken from culture after CMV antigen stimulation. These receptors were obtained from a human donor in good health (CMV status not recorded). Some clones in this sample may be carry-over from other donors' samples.

This clonotype has only a few counts. CDR3: CAISTPFGTQYF. CDR3 bases: TGTGCCATCAGTACCCCCTTTGGGACCCAGTACTTC. The chain recombines TRBV10-3 with TRBJ2-5; D gene ambiguous. V was cut by 5 bases and J by 7 bases, with 11 bases left in between. The CDR3 has 12 residues. Looked up from germline, CDR1 is ENHRY and CDR2 is SYGVKD.

This clonotype came up a few times. This chain connects TRBV27 to TRBJ1-5, with D perhaps matching TRBD1 (5 bases). The CDR3 is 16 amino acids. In germline, CDR1 is MNHEY, CDR2 SMNVEV (reference sequence). Trimming took off 3 bases at V and 4 bases at J, with 16 bases between the two ends. The chain's CDR3 is CASSFRGAGVNQPQHF. DNA of the CDR3: TGTGCCAGCAGTTTTAGAGGAGCGGGGGTTAATCAGCCCCAGCATTTT.

This sequence joins TRBV2 and TRBJ1-6; the D gene is possibly TRBD1 (5 bases). The germline V gene has CDR1 SNHLY and CDR2 FYNNEI. This CDR3 spans 14 amino acids. V was trimmed by 0 bases and J by 9 bases, leaving 9 bases between them. CDR3 loop: CASSEARVGSPLHF. The CDR3 DNA is TGTGCCAGCAGTGAAGCCAGGGTTGGTTCACCCCTCCACTTT.

The V and J genes are TRBV27 and TRBJ1-1; 9 nucleotides line up with TRBD1. Germline V gene sequence: CDR1 MNHEY, CDR2 SMNVEV (reference sequence). V lost 5 bases, J lost 0 bases, and 4 bases stayed unmatched. CDR3 length equals 15 residues. The CDR3 loop reads CASSARQGVNTEAFF. As DNA, the CDR3 is TGTGCCAGCAGTGCCCGACAGGGGGTGAACACTGAAGCTTTCTTT.

The chain is built from TRBV11-3 and TRBJ2-5, with D possibly matching TRBD2 (5 bases). CDR1 and CDR2 (germline): SGHNT, YENEEA. Trimming stripped 5 bases from V and 5 bases from J, with 15 bases between. CDR3 size: 14 residues. The CDR3 sequence: CASSTQRRWETQYF. In nucleotides, the CDR3 is TGTGCCAGCAGCACCCAGCGGAGATGGGAGACCCAGTACTTC.

This clonotype was found many times. The J gene is TRBJ2-4, the V gene TRBV27, with no clear D. V shed 6 bases and J shed 0 bases, with 6 bases lying between them. Germline-derived CDR1 and CDR2 are MNHEY and SMNVEV (reference sequence). The CDR3 has 13 residues. CDR3 protein: CASSSLAKNIQYF. In DNA form, the CDR3 reads TGTGCCAGCAGCTCTCTAGCCAAAAACATTCAGTACTTC.

This clonotype was observed a handful of times. V gene TRBV19 combines with J gene TRBJ2-1; no clear D gene. Trimming pared 5 bases from V and 0 bases from J, leaving 11 bases between. CDR1 and CDR2 from the germline V gene are LNHDA and SQIVND (reference sequence). The CDR3 is 15 residues long. The CDR3 protein is CASSPQVNSYNEQFF. CDR3 sequence (DNA): TGTGCCAGTAGTCCCCAGGTTAACTCCTACAATGAGCAGTTCTTC.

This clonotype was detected ten times or more. The V gene is TRBV7-6, the J gene TRBJ2-1, with 7 positions matching TRBD2. The J segment lost 7 bases and the V segment lost 1 base, leaving 10 bases of the junction unmatched. Germline V gene sequence: CDR1 SGHVS, CDR2 FNYEAQ. CDR3 length equals 16 residues. CDR3 residues: CASSLGAGTPVNEQFF. CDR3 nucleotide sequence: TGTGCCAGCAGCTTAGGAGCGGGAACGCCAGTAAATGAGCAGTTCTTC.

This chain links TRBV20-1 with TRBJ2-1; D remains unclear. V lost 3 bases to trimming and J lost 0 bases, with 6 bases between them. The germline V gene encodes CDR1 DFQATT and CDR2 SNEGSKA (reference sequence). The CDR3 length is 13 residues. As DNA, the CDR3 is TGCAGTGCTAGCCGGAGCTCCTACAATGAGCAGTTCTTC. Translation: CSASRSSYNEQFF.

This clonotype was detected only a few times. J is TRBJ2-7 and V is TRBV6-2 or TRBV6-3; D remains ambiguous. CDR3 length: 12 amino acids. The ends were cut back, 6 bases at V and 3 bases at J, with 9 bases in the middle. The germline CDR1 and CDR2 sequences are MNHEY and SVGEGT. The CDR3 spells CASSAGFYEQYV. In nucleotides, the CDR3 is TGTGCCAGCAGCGCAGGTTTCTACGAGCAGTACGTC.